This TCR beta chain was captured in a study of T cell responses to AZD1222 COVID-19 vaccine (dated by TCRdb to the early 2020s). Turning to the overall study: TCR sequencing covered more than 230 trial participants: nearly 210 given two doses of AZD1222 and some 25 given two doses of MenACWY control vaccine. Trial participants were enrolled into age subgroups of 18-55, 56-69 and 70-plus years, which contained approximately 150, 28 and 58 TCR-sequenced participants, respectively.

Turning to this clone: Which antigen it targets is not known. No per-base quality is available; no much larger clone lies one base away.

The CDR3 regions of human TCRbeta chains were analyzed by immunosequencing. Per the original workflow: Repertoire TCRs were matched against a reference library of SARS-CoV-2-specific TCRs generated with the MIRA antigen-specificity platform. Breadth was defined as the fraction of unique TCRs that were SARS-CoV-2-associated, and depth was defined as the fraction of total T cells that were SARS-CoV-2-associated. Using the MIRA data, every spike-specific TCR was mapped to the spike region that the TCR reacted to and assigned to either a CD4 or a CD8 class. Log10-transformed breadth and depth values were compared by one-way ANOVA with Sidak's multiple comparisons tests. As stored in TCRdb, this immuneACCESS dataset retains in-frame rearrangements with V and J assigned. A fraction of the clones does not appear; measured against another copy, unresolved V genes explain less than half of the discrepancy, and the remainder lacks a known reason. The V and J calls and clone size are taken from that table; D and trimming were inferred from the DNA. The sample contains approximately 120,000 clones, around 90% of them found a single time. The top ten constitute around 5% of the sample.

According to the study, the label for this sample's time point signals: about 28 days (+/-7) after the second vaccine dose. AZD1222 recipients with second doses at about 4 weeks or about 12 weeks were pooled, because spike-specific TCR depth and breadth did not differ between schedules. Vaccinee samples came from UK trials COV001 and COV002, including a single-blind randomized controlled phase 2/3 trial of AZD1222 (ChAdOx1 nCoV-19) in healthy adults. For TCRbeta chain sequencing, PBMC samples from trial participants were taken at day 0 and at day 28 after the second dose. The CDR3 contains 12 residues, cysteine and phenylalanine counted. Solely the CDR3 DNA is kept, with 36 bases framed from the first base. Between the V and J ends, shortened by 4 bases and 1 base respectively, the junction contains 1 base. CDR1 and CDR2 are read off the germline V gene as SGHTA and FQGNSA. Results and caveats for the whole study, not just this receptor: Most participants were white British and females outnumbered males, and the authors suggested that clonal diversity may have been underestimated. The 56-69-year group was small, and its depth increase did not reach significance, likely because of low power. The whole spike protein was spanned by vaccine-associated CD4 TCRs, and dominant responses were seen in regions 160-218 and 743-854. After two AZD1222 doses, both the breadth and the depth of spike-specific TCRs were significantly higher than at day 0 and than in MenACWY recipients. Conclusions about previously exposed vaccinees are limited, since just five to seven AZD1222 recipients were seropositive for SARS-CoV-2 at baseline. Because no day 14 peak-response samples were available, the repertoires could be characterized only after the peak T cell response. Reportedly, close to half of the unique spike-specific TCRs recognized epitopes lying outside the regions that are mutated in the B.1.351 and B.1.1.7 variants.

This specimen consisted of peripheral blood, obtained 28 days after the second AZD1222 dose. The chain is encoded by TRBV7-2 joined to TRBJ2-2, with the D gene not confidently named. The receptor was isolated from an adult who received the AZD1222 COVID-19 vaccine. The encoded CDR3 is CASSWNTGELFF. The DNA sequence follows: TGTGCCAGCAGCTGGAACACCGGGGAGCTGTTTTTT.